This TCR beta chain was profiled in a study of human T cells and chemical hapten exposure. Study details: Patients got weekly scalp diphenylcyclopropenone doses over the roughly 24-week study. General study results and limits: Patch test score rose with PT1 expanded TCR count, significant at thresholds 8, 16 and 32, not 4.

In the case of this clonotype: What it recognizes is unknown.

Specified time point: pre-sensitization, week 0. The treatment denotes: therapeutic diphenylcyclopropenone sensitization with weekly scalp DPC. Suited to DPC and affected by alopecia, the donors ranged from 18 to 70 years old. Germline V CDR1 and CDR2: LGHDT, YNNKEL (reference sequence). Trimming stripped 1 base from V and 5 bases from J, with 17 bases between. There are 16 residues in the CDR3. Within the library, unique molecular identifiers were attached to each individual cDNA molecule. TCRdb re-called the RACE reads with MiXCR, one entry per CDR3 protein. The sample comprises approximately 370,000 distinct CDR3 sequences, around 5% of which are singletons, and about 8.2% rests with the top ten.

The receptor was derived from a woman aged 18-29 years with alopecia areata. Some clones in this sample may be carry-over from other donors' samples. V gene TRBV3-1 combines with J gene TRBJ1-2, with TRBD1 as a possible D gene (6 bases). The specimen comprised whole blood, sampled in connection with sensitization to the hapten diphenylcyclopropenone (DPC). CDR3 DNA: TGTGCCAGCAGCCAAGGGGAGGGGGGCTCCTCTTATGGCTACACCTTC. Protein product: CASSQGEGGSSYGYTF.